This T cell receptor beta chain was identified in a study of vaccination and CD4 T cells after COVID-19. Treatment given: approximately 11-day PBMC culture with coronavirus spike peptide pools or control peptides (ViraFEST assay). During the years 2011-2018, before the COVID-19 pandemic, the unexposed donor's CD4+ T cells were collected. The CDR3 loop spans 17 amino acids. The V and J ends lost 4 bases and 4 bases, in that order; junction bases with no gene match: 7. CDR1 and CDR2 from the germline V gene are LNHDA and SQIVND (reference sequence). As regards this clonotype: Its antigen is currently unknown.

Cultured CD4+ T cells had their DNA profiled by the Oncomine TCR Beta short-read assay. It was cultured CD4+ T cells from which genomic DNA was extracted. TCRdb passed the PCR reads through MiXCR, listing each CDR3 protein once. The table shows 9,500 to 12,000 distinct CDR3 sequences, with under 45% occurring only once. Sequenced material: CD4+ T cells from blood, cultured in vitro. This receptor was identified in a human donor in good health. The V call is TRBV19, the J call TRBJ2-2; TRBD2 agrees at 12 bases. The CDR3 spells CASSRRLAGDGTGELFF. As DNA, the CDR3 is TGTGCCAGTAGTAGGCGACTAGCGGGAGATGGCACCGGGGAGCTGTTTTTT.